A single sample is the source of the 19 T cell receptor beta chains below, sequenced in a study of OX40 agonist ivuxolimab in advanced cancers. The data were produced by immunoSEQ multiplex PCR, yet TCRdb's version contains in-frame clones alone and is incomplete. The sample yields under 95,000 clones, approximately 84% seen once. Sequencing was performed on CD4+ or CD8+ T cells sorted from blood, taken in a trial of the OX40 agonist ivuxolimab. The origin of the receptors is an adult with an advanced solid tumor such as melanoma, head and neck, liver or kidney cancer.

V is TRBV5-4 and J is TRBJ1-3; D is uncertain. The germline V gene has CDR1 SGHNT and CDR2 YYREEE (reference sequence). The CDR3 covers 13 residues. V lost 4 bases and J lost 0, with 5 bases in between. The CDR3 DNA follows: TGTGCCAGCAGCACTGACTCTGGAAACACCATATATTTT. It yields the protein CASSTDSGNTIYF.

The chain recombines TRBV27 with TRBJ1-1; 7 bases align to TRBD1. Trimming took 6 bases from V and 0 from J; bases not matched to a gene: 4. The germline V gene has CDR1 MNHEY and CDR2 SMNVEV (reference sequence). The CDR3 has 14 amino acids. CDR3 nucleotides: TGTGCCAGCAGGAGGACAGGATTGAACACTGAAGCTTTCTTT. As protein: CASRRTGLNTEAFF.

Note on this clone: Within the sample, other DNA sequences also encode this same CDR3. V is TRBV7-3 and J is TRBJ1-1; D remains unclear. Looked up from germline, CDR1 is SGHTA and CDR2 is FQGTGA. The CDR3 totals 13 residues. With 4 bases removed from V and 0 bases from J, the gap between germline ends came to 6 bases. In DNA form, the CDR3 reads TGTGCCAGCAGCTCGCGTCTGAACACTGAAGCTTTCTTT. Translated: CASSSRLNTEAFF.

V is TRBV7-3 and J is TRBJ1-6; the D is unclear. Trimming removed 5 bases at V and 8 bases at J, with 10 bases between. Germline CDR1 is SGHTA and CDR2 is FQGTGA. This CDR3 comprises 13 residues. CDR3 bases: TGTGCCAGCAGCCAAACGCCGGATTCACCCCTCCACTTT. It specifies CASSQTPDSPLHF.

V usage is TRBV7-2 and J usage is TRBJ2-7; D gene ambiguous. CDR1 and CDR2 (germline): SGHTA, FQGNSA. The V end lost 4 bases, the J end lost 12 bases, and 16 bases lay between the germline ends. The CDR3 runs to 12 residues. The CDR3 nucleotides read TGTGCCAGCAGCTCCTGGATGCAAACCCCGTACGTC. This translates into CASSSWMQTPYV.

The CDR3 bases are TGTGCCAGCATCACCCCCGTAGGAGGGGGCCCTGGGGCCAACGTCCTGACTTTC. Residues: CASITPVGGGPGANVLTF. V usage is TRBV28 and J usage is TRBJ2-6; the D gene is possibly TRBD1 (7 bases). This CDR3 is 18 amino acids long. Deletions cut 7 bases from V and 2 bases from J, with 21 bases between. Per the germline V gene, CDR1 is MDHEN and CDR2 is SYDVKM. Using reference TRBV28 and TRBJ2-6 for the parts outside the CDR3, the full variable domain is DVKVTQSSRYLVKRTGEKVFLECVQDMDHENMFWYRQDPGLGLRLIYFSYDVKMKEKGDIPEGYSVSREKKERFSLILESASTNQTSMYLCASITPVGGGPGANVLTFGAGSRLTVL.

The rearrangement links TRBV13 to TRBJ2-7; 7 nucleotides line up with TRBD1. From germline, CDR1 is PRHDT and CDR2 FYEKMQ (reference sequence). The CDR3 loop spans 15 amino acids. The J segment lost 4 bases and the V segment lost 5 bases, leaving 11 bases of the junction unmatched. The CDR3 DNA reads TGTGCCAGCAGCCTCCAGCGCAGGGGGAAATACGAGCAGTACTTC. Amino acids: CASSLQRRGKYEQYF.

In DNA, the CDR3 is TGTGCCAGTAACCCACCTGACAGGGACTATGGCTACACCTTC. It is translated as CASNPPDRDYGYTF. The rearrangement uses TRBV19 and TRBJ1-2, with 7 bases fitting TRBD1. The CDR3 is 14 amino acids. CDR1 LNHDA and CDR2 SQIVND come from the germline V gene (reference sequence). V shed 7 bases, J shed 3 bases, and the junction held 8 bases outside the gene matches.

This chain links TRBV19 with TRBJ1-6; maybe TRBD1 (6 bases). The CDR3 has 14 amino acids. Germline V gene sequence: CDR1 LNHDA, CDR2 SQIVND (reference sequence). The V gene lost 0 bases and the J gene lost 11 bases, with 11 bases spanning the gap. In DNA form, the CDR3 reads TGTGCCAGTAGTATAGAGGGGGACATAACACCCCTCCACTTT. It codes for CASSIEGDITPLHF.

V usage is TRBV9 and J usage is TRBJ2-3; 7 bases map to TRBD1. Per germline, CDR1 SGDLS and CDR2 YYNGEE. CDR3 length equals 16 residues. The V gene end was trimmed by 4 bases and the J gene end by 0 bases; junction bases not matched to a gene: 8. The CDR3 spells CASSPLTGLSTDTQYF. CDR3 DNA sequence: TGTGCCAGCAGCCCCCTGACAGGGCTAAGCACAGATACGCAGTATTTT.

V is TRBV11-2 and J is TRBJ2-7, with 10 bases aligning to TRBD1. Germline trimming cut 4 bases from V and 2 bases from J; bases unmatched to any gene: 5. CDR3 length: 15 residues. Germline values: CDR1 SGHAT, CDR2 FQNNGV. In nucleotides, the CDR3 is TGTGCCAGCAGCTCACCGGACAGGGGGACCTACGAGCAGTACTTC. This encodes CASSSPDRGTYEQYF.

The V and J genes are TRBV30 and TRBJ2-6; D tentatively fits TRBD1 or TRBD2 (5 bases each). Between the trimmed V and J ends, which lost 2 bases and 0 bases, there was a span of 14 bases. Germline assignment: CDR1 GTSNPN and CDR2 SVGIG (reference sequence). CDR3 length: 17 residues. CDR3 in DNA: TGTGCCTGGAGTCCTCGGGACCGATACTCTGGGGCCAACGTCCTGACTTTC. It encodes CAWSPRDRYSGANVLTF.

The chain carries TRBV7-2 and TRBJ1-2; no definite D call. Trimming cost V 5 bases and J 3 bases, with 19 bases left between them. Germline loops: CDR1 SGHTA, CDR2 FQGNSA. The CDR3 runs 16 residues. CDR3 nucleotide sequence: TGTGCCAGCAGCCCTCGCCCCCCTACAGTGGACTATGGCTACACCTTC. This gives the protein CASSPRPPTVDYGYTF.

The gene calls are TRBV6-4 and TRBJ2-3; D unresolved. Trimming stripped 3 bases from V and 1 base from J, with 14 bases between. The CDR3 totals 16 residues. Germline V gene sequence: CDR1 MRHNA, CDR2 SNTAGT. As DNA, the CDR3 is TGTGCCAGCAGTGAAGCCTACTTCCAGGGCACAGATACGCAGTATTTT. This sequence encodes CASSEAYFQGTDTQYF.

The genes are TRBV7-9 and TRBJ1-6; TRBD1 might be the D (5 bases). The CDR3 totals 16 residues. Trimming took 2 bases from V and 8 from J, leaving 16 bases between them. Germline loops: CDR1 SEHNR, CDR2 FQNEAQ (reference sequence). CDR3 nucleotides: TGTGCCAGCAGCTTAATGTACGGGGCGCAAGATTCACCCCTCCACTTT. Protein: CASSLMYGAQDSPLHF.

The chain has TRBV5-1 and TRBJ1-6; weak D call: TRBD1 (5 bases). Germline CDR1 is SGHRS and CDR2 is YFSETQ. The CDR3 runs to 13 residues. V shed 0 bases and J shed 8 bases, with 6 bases lying between them. The chain's CDR3 is CASSLARDSPLHF. CDR3 sequence (DNA): TGCGCCAGCAGCTTGGCCAGGGATTCACCCCTCCACTTT.

The gene calls are TRBV11-2 and TRBJ2-7; D perhaps matches TRBD1 (5 bases). Germline lookup yields CDR1 SGHAT and CDR2 FQNNGV. CDR3 size: 14 residues. The V end was cut by 3 bases, the J end by 3 bases, with 12 bases between. The CDR3 reads CASSFGAGYYEQYV. CDR3 nucleotides: TGTGCCAGCAGCTTTGGTGCAGGGTACTACGAGCAGTACGTC.

The chain combines TRBV28 with TRBJ2-2; 8 nucleotides align to TRBD1. The CDR3 has 14 residues. Germline loops: CDR1 MDHEN, CDR2 SYDVKM. V was clipped by 8 bases and J by 4 bases; unmatched bases: 6. The CDR3, as DNA: TGTGCCAGCTTCAGCAGGGGGCGCACCGGGGAGCTGTTTTTT. It specifies CASFSRGRTGELFF.

This rearrangement joins TRBV4-2 to TRBJ1-1, with D unresolved. CDR3 size: 14 residues. CDR1 and CDR2 from the germline V gene are LGHNA and YNFKEQ. Trimming took off 4 bases at V and 7 bases at J, with 16 bases between the two ends. The CDR3 nucleotides are TGTGCCAGCAGCCCCCGGAGGAACCTTGATGAAGCTTTCTTT. The encoded protein is CASSPRRNLDEAFF.